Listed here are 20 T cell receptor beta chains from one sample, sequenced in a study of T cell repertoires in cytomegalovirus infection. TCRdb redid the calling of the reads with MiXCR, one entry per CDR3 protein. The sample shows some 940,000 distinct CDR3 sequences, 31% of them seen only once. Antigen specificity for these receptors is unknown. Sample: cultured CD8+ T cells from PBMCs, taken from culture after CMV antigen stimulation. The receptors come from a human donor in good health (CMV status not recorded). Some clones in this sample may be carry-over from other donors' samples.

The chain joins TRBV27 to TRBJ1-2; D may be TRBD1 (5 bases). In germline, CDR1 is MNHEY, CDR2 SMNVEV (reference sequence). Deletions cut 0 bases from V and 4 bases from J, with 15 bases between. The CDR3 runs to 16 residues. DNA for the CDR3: TGTGCCAGCAGTTTATCGGCCGGGGGGGGTGGCTATGGCTACACCTTC. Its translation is CASSLSAGGGGYGYTF.

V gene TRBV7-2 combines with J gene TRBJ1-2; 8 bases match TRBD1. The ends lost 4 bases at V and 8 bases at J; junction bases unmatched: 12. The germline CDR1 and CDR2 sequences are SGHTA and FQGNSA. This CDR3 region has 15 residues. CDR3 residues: CASSSRDRRTFGYTF. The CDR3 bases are TGTGCCAGCAGCTCCCGGGACAGGCGGACGTTCGGCTACACCTTC. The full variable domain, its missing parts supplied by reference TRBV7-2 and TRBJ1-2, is GAGVSQSPSNKVTEKGKDVELRCDPISGHTALYWYRQSLGQGLEFLIYFQGNSAPDKSGLPSDRFSAERTGGSVSTLTIQRTQQEDSAVYLCASSSRDRRTFGYTFGSGTRLTVV.

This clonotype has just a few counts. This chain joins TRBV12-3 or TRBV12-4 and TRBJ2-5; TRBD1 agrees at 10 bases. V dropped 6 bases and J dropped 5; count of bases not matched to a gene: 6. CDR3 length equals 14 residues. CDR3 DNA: TGTGCCAGCAGGCCGACAGGGGGCCGTGAGACCCAGTACTTC. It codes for CASRPTGGRETQYF.

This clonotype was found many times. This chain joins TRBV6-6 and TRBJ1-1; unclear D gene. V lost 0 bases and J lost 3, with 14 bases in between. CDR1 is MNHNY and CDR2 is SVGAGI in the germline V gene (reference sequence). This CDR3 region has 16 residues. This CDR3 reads CASSYSIEAQDTEAFF. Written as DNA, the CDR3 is TGTGCCAGCAGTTACTCGATAGAAGCGCAGGACACTGAAGCTTTCTTT.

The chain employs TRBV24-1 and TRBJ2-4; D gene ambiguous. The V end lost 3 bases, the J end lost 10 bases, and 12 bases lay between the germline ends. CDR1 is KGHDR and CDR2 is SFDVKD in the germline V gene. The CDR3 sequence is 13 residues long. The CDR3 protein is CATSDGRKSIQYF. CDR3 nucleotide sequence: TGTGCCACCAGTGATGGACGGAAATCAATTCAGTACTTC.

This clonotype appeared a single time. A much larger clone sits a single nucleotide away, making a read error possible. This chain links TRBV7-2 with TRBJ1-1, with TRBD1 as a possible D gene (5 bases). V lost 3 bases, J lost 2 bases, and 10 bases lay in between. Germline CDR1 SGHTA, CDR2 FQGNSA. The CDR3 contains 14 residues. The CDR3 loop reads CASSFIQVNTEAFF. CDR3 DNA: TGTGCCAGCAGCTTCATACAGGTTAACACTGAAGCTTTCTTT. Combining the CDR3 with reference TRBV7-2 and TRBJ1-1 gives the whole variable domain GAGVSQSPSNKVTEKGKDVELRCDPISGHTALYWYRQSLGQGLEFLIYFQGNSAPDKSGLPSDRFSAERTGGSVSTLTIQRTQQEDSAVYLCASSFIQVNTEAFFGQGTRLTVV.

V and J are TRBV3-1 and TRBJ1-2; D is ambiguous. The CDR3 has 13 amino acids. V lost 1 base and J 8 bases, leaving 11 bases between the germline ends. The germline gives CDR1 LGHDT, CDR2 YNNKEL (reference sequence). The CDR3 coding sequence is TGTGCCAGCAGCCAAGTTAGTGCGGTCGGCTACACCTTC. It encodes CASSQVSAVGYTF.

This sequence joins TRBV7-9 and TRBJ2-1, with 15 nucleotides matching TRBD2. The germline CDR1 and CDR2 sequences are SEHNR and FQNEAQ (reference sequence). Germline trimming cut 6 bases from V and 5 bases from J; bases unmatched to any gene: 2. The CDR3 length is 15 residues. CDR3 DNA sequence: TGTGCCAGCAGGGGACTAGCGGGGGGTCACAATGAGCAGTTCTTC. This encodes CASRGLAGGHNEQFF. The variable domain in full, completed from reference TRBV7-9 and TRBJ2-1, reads DTGVSQNPRHKITKRGQNVTFRCDPISEHNRLYWYRQTLGQGPEFLTYFQNEAQLEKSRLLSDRFSAERPKGSFSTLEIQRTEQGDSAMYLCASRGLAGGHNEQFFGPGTRLTVL.

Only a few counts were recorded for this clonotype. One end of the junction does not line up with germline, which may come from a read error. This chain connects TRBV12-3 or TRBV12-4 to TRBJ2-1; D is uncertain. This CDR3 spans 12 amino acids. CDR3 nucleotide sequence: TGTGCCAGCAGTTTAGGTCCTGAACAGTTAGGGTTC. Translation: CASSLGPEQLGF.

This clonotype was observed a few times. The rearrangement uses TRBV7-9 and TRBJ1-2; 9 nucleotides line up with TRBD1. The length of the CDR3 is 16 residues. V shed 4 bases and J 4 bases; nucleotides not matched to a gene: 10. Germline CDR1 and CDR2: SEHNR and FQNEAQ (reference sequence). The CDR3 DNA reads TGTGCCAGCAGCTCTCAGGACAGGGGCCGGCTCTATGGCTACACCTTC. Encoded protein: CASSSQDRGRLYGYTF.

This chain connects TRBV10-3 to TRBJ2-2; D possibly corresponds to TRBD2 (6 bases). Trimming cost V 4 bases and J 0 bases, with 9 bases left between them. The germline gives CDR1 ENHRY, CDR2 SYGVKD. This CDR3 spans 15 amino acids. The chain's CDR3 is CAISVRGSNTGELFF. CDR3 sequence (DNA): TGTGCCATCAGTGTTCGGGGGTCGAACACCGGGGAGCTGTTTTTT.

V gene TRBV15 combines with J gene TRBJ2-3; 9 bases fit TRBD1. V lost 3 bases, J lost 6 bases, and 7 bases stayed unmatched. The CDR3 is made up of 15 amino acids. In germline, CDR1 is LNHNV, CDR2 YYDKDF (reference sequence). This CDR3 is CATSSGTGTRDTQYF. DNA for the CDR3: TGTGCCACCAGCAGCGGGACAGGGACGCGGGATACGCAGTATTTT.

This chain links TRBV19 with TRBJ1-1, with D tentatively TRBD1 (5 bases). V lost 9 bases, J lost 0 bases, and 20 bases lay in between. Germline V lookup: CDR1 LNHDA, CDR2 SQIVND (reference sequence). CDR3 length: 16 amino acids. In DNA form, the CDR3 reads TGTGCCAGCAGTGACAGCCCGGTTCTTATGAACACTGAAGCTTTCTTT. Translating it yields CASSDSPVLMNTEAFF.

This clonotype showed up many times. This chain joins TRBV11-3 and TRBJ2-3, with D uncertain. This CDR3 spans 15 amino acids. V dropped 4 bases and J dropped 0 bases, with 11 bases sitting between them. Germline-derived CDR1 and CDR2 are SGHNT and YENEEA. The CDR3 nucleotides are TGTGCCAGCAGCTCCGCACCAACTAGCACAGATACGCAGTATTTT. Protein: CASSSAPTSTDTQYF.

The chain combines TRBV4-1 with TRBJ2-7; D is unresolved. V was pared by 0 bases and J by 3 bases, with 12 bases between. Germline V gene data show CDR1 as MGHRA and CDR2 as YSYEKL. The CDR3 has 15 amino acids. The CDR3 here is CASSQERLGDYEQYF. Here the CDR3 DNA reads TGCGCCAGCAGCCAAGAACGGCTGGGTGACTACGAGCAGTACTTC.

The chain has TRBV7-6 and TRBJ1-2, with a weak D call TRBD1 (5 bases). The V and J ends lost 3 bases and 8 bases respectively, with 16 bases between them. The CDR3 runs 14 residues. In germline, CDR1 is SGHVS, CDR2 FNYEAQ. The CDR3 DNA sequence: TGTGCCAGCAGCTTGGGTGAGGGGAGGGAAGGCTACACCTTC. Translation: CASSLGEGREGYTF.

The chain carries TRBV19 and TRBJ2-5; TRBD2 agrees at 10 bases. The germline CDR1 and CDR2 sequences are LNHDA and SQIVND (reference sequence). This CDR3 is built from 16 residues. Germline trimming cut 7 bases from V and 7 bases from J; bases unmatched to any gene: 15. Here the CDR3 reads CASTPSGGSSPRTQYF. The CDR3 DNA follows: TGTGCCAGTACTCCTAGCGGGGGCTCTTCTCCACGGACCCAGTACTTC.

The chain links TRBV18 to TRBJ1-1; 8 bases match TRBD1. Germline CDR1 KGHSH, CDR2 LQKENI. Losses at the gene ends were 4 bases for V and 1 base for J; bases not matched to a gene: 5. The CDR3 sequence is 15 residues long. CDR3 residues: CASSRTGMANTEAFF. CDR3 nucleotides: TGTGCCAGCTCACGGACAGGGATGGCGAACACTGAAGCTTTCTTT. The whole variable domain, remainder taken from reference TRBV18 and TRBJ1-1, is NAGVMQNPRHLVRRRGQEARLRCSPMKGHSHVYWYRQLPEEGLKFMVYLQKENIIDESGMPKERFSAEFPKEGPSILRIQQVVRGDSAAYFCASSRTGMANTEAFFGQGTRLTVV.

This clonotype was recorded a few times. CDR3 DNA sequence: TGCAGTGCTAGTGGTCGCGGGACTAGAGTTTCAGATACGCAGTATTTT. This sequence encodes CSASGRGTRVSDTQYF. The chain joins TRBV20-1 to TRBJ2-3, with 8 positions matching TRBD2. Germline V CDR1 and CDR2: DFQATT, SNEGSKA (reference sequence). V trimming: 3 bases; J trimming: 4 bases; junction bases outside the gene matches: 12. The CDR3 covers 16 residues.

CDR3 in amino acids: CASSQEVYTEAFF. The CDR3 coding sequence is TGTGCCAGCAGCCAAGAAGTGTACACTGAAGCTTTCTTT. V and J are TRBV14 and TRBJ1-1, with D uncertain. Germline CDR1 SGHDN, CDR2 FVKESK. This CDR3 is 13 amino acids long. The V end lost 0 bases, the J end lost 3 bases, and 5 bases lay between the germline ends. Full variable domain (remainder filled in from reference TRBV14 and TRBJ1-1): EAGVTQFPSHSVIEKGQTVTLRCDPISGHDNLYWYRRVMGKEIKFLLHFVKESKQDESGMPNNRFLAERTGGTYSTLKVQPAELEDSGVYFCASSQEVYTEAFFGQGTRLTVV.